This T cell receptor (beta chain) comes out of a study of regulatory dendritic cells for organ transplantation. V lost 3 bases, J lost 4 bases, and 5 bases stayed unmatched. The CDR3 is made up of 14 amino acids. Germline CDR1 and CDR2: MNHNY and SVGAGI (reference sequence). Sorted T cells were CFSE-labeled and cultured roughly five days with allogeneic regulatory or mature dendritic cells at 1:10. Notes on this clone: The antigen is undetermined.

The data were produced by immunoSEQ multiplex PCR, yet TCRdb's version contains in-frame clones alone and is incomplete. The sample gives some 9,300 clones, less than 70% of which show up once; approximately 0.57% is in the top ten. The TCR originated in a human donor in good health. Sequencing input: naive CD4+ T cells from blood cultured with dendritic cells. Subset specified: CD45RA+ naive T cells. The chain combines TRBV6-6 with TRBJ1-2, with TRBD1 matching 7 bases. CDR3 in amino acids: CASSYEGAGYGYTF. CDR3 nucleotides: TGTGCCAGCAGTTATGAGGGGGCGGGCTATGGCTACACCTTC.